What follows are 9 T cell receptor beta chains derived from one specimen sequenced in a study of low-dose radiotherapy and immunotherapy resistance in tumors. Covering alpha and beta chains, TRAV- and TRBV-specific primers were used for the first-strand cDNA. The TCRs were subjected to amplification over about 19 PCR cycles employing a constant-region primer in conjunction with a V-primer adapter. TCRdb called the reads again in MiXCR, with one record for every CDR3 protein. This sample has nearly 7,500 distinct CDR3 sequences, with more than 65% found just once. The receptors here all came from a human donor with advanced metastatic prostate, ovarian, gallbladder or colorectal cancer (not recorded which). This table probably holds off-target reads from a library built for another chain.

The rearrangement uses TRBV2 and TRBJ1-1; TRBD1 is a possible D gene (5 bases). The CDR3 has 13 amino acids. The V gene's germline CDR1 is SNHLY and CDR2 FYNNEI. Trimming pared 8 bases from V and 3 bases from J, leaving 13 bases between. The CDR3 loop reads CASGDSTDTEAFF. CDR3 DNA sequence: TGTGCCAGCGGAGACAGCACGGACACTGAAGCTTTCTTT.

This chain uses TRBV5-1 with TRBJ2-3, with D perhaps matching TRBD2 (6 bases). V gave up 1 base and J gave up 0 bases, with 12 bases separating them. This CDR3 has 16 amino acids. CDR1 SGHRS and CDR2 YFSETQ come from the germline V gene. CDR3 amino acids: CASSLRGMGSTDTQYF. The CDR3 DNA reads TGCGCCAGCAGCTTGCGGGGGATGGGAAGCACAGATACGCAGTATTTT.

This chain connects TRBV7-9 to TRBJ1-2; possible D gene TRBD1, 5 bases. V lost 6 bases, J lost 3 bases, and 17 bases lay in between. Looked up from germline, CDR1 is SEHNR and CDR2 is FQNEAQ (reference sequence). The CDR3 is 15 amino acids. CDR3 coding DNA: TGTGCCAGCAGGGGTCCACGGGGCCCTTACTATGGCTACACCTTC. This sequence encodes CASRGPRGPYYGYTF.

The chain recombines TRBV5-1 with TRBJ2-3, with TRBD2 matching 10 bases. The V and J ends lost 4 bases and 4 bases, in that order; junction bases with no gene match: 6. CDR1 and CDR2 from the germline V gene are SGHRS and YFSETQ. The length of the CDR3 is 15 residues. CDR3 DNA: TGCGCCAGCAGCAGGACTAGCGGCTCAGCAGATACGCAGTATTTT. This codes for CASSRTSGSADTQYF.

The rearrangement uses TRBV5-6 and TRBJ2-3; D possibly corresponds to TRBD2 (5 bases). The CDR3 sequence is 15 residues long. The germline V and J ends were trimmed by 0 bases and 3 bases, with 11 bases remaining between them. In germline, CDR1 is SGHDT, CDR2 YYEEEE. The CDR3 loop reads CASSLGSSGTDTQYF. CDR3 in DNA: TGTGCCAGCAGCTTGGGGTCCTCGGGGACAGATACGCAGTATTTT.

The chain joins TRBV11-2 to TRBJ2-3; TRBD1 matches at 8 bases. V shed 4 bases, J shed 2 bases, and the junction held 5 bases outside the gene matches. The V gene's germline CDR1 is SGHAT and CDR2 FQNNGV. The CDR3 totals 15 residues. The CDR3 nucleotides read TGTGCCAGCAGCTCAACAGGGGGATCCACAGATACGCAGTATTTT. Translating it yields CASSSTGGSTDTQYF. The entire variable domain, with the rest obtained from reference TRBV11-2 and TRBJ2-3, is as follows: EAGVAQSPRYKIIEKRQSVAFWCNPISGHATLYWYQQILGQGPKLLIQFQNNGVVDDSQLPKDRFSAERLKGVDSTLKIQPAKLEDSAVYLCASSSTGGSTDTQYFGPGTRLTVL.

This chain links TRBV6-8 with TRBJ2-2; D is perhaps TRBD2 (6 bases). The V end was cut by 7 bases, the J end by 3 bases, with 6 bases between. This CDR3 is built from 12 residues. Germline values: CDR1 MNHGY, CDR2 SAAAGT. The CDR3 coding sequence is TGTGCCAGCACGGGGGACACCGGGGAGCTGTTTTTT. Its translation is CASTGDTGELFF.

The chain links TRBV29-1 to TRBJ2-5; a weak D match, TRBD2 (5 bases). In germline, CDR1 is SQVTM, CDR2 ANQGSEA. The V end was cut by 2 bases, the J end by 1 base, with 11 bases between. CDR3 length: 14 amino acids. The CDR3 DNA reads TGCAGCGTTGAAAGCCTAGCTGGCCAAGAGACCCAGTACTTC. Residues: CSVESLAGQETQYF.

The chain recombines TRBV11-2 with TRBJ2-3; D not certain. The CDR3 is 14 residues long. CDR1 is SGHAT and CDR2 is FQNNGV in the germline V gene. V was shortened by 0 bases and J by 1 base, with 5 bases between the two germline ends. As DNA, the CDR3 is TGTGCCAGCAGCTTAGATAGGGGCACAGATACGCAGTATTTT. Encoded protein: CASSLDRGTDTQYF.